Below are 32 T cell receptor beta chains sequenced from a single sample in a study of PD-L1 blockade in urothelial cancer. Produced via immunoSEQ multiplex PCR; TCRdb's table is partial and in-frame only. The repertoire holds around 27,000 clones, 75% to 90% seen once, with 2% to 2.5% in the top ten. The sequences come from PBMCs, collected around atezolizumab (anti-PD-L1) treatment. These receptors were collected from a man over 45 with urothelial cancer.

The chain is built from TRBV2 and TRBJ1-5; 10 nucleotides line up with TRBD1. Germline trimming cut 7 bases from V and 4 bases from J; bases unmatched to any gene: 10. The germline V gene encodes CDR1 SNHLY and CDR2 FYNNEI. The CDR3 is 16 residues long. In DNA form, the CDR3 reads TGTGCCAGCACCGAGCGGGACAGGGGCTGGAATCAGCCCCAGCATTTT. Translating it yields CASTERDRGWNQPQHF.

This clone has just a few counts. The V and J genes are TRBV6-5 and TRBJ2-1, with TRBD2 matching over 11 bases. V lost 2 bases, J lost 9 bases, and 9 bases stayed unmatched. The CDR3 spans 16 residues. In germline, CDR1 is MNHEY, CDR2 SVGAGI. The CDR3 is CASSYHTSGSNAEQFF. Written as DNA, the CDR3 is TGTGCCAGCAGTTACCATACTAGCGGGAGTAACGCTGAGCAGTTCTTC.

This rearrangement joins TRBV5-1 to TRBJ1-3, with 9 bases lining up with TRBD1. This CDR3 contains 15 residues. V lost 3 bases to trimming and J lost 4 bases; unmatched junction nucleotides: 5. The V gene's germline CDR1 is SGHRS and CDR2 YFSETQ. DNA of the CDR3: TGCGCCAGCAGCTCAAGACAGGGGGGGGGAAACACCATATATTTT. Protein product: CASSSRQGGGNTIYF.

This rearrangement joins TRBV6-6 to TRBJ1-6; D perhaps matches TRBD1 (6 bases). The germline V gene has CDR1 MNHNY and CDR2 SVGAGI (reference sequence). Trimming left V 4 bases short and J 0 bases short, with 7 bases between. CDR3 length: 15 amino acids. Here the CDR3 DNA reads TGTGCCAGCAGTTCGGACAGCTCCTATAATTCACCCCTCCACTTT. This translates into CASSSDSSYNSPLHF.

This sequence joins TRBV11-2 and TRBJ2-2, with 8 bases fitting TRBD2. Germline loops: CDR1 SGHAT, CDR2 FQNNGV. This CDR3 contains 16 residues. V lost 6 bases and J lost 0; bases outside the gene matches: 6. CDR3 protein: CASRAGGLANTGELFF. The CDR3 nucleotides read TGTGCCAGCAGGGCCGGGGGACTAGCGAACACCGGGGAGCTGTTTTTT.

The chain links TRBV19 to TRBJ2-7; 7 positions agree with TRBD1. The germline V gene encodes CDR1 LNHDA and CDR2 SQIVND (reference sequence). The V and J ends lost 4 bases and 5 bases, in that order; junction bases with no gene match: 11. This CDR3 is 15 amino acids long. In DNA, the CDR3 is TGTGCCAGTAGTAGGATGACAGGGTGGGGGAACGAGCAGTACTTC. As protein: CASSRMTGWGNEQYF.

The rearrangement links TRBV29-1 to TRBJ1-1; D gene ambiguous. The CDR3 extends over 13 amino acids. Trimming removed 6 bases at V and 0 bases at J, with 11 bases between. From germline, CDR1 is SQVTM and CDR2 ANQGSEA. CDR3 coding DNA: TGCAGCGTCGCGGGTCAGATGAACACTGAAGCTTTCTTT. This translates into CSVAGQMNTEAFF.

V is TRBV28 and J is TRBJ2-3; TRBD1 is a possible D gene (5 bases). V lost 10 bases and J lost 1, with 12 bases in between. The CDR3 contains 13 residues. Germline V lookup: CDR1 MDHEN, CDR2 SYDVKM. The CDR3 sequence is CATQLGGTDTQYF. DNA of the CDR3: TGTGCCACACAATTAGGGGGCACAGATACGCAGTATTTT.

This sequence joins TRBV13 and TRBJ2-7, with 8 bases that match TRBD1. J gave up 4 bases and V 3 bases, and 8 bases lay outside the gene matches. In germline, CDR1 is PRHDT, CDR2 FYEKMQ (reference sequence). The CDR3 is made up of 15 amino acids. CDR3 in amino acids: CASSFSRTGTYEQYF. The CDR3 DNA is TGTGCCAGCAGCTTCTCGAGGACAGGGACTTACGAGCAGTACTTC.

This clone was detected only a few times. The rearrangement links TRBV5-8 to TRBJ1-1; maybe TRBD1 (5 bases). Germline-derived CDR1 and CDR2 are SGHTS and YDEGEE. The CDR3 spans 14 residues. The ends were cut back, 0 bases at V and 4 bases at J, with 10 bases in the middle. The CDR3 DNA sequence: TGTGCCAGCAGCTTGGACAGGCTGGTCACTGAAGCTTTCTTT. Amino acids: CASSLDRLVTEAFF.

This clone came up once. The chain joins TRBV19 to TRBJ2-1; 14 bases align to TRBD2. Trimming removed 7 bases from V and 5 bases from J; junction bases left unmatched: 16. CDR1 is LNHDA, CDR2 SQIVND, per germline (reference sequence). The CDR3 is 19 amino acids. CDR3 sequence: CASKGVTSGRAWDNNEQFF. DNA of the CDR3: TGTGCCAGTAAGGGGGTGACTAGCGGGAGGGCCTGGGATAACAATGAGCAGTTCTTC.

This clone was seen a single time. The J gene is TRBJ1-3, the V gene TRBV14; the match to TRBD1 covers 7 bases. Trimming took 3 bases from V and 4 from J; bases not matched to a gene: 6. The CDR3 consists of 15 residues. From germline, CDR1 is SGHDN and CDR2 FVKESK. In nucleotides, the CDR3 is TGTGCCAGCAGCCAGCGACAGGGACAAGGAAACACCATATATTTT. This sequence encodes CASSQRQGQGNTIYF. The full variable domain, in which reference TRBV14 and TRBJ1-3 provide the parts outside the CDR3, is EAGVTQFPSHSVIEKGQTVTLRCDPISGHDNLYWYRRVMGKEIKFLLHFVKESKQDESGMPNNRFLAERTGGTYSTLKVQPAELEDSGVYFCASSQRQGQGNTIYFGEGSWLTVV.

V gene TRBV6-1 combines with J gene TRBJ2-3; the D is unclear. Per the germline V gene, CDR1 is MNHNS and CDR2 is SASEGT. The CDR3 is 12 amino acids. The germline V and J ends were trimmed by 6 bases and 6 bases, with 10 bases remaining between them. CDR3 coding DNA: TGTGCCAGCAGCCTGGTCGGGGATACGCAGTATTTT. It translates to CASSLVGDTQYF.

The CDR3 region is CASSPPGQGLDLGGYTF. CDR3 DNA sequence: TGTGCCAGCTCACCTCCGGGACAGGGTTTGGACCTGGGGGGCTACACCTTC. This chain links TRBV18 with TRBJ1-2, with TRBD1 identical over 9 bases. V trimming: 3 bases; J trimming: 8 bases; junction bases outside the gene matches: 16. Germline CDR1 reads KGHSH; CDR2 reads LQKENI. CDR3 length: 17 amino acids.

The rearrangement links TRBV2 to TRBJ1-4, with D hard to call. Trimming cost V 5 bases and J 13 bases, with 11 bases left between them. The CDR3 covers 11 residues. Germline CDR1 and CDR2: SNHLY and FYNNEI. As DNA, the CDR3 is TGTGCCAGCAGTCCGCGACTAAGACTGTTTTTT. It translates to CASSPRLRLFF.

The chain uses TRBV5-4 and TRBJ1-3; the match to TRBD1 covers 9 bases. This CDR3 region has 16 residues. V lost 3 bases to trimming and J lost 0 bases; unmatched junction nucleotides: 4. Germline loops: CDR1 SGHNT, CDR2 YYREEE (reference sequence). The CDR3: CASSSRQGDSGNTIYF. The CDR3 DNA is TGTGCCAGCAGCTCAAGACAGGGGGACTCTGGAAACACCATATATTTT.

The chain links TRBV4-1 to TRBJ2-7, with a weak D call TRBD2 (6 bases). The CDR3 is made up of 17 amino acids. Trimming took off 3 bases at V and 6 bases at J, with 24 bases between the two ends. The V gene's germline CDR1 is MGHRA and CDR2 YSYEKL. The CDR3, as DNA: TGCGCCAGCAGCCATGCTATCGGGAGAACGGCGGGGAGCGAGCAGTACTTC. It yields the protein CASSHAIGRTAGSEQYF.

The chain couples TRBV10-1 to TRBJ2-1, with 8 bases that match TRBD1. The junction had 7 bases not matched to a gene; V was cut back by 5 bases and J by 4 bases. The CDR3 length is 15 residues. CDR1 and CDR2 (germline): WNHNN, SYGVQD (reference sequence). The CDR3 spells CASSPGQGYYNEQFF. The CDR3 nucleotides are TGCGCCAGCAGTCCTGGACAGGGCTATTACAATGAGCAGTTCTTC.

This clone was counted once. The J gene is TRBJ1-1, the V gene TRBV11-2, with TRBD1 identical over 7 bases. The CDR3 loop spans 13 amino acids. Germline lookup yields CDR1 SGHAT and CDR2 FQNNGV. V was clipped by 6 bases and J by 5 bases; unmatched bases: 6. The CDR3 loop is CASRQGVLTEAFF. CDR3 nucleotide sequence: TGTGCCAGCAGGCAGGGGGTATTAACTGAAGCTTTCTTT.

The CDR3 DNA sequence: TGCGCCAGCAGCCAAGAGTTGGCAGGGGACATAGATACGCAGTATTTT. It is translated as CASSQELAGDIDTQYF. The V call is TRBV4-1, the J call TRBJ2-3; possibly TRBD1 for D (6 bases). Germline V gives CDR1 MGHRA, CDR2 YSYEKL. The CDR3 extends over 16 amino acids. V lost 0 bases and J lost 5, with 15 bases in between.

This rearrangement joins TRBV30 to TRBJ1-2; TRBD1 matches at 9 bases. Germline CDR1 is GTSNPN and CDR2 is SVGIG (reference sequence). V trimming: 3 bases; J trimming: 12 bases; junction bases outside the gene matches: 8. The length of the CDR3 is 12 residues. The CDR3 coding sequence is TGTGCCTGGAGCGTCGGGACAGGGCAACACACCTTC. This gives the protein CAWSVGTGQHTF.

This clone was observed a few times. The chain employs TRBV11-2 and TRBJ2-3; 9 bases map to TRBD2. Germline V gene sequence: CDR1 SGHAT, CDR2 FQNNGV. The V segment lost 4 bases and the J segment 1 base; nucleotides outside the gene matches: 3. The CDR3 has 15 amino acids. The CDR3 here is CASSWRTSGTDTQYF. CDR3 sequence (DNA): TGTGCCAGCAGCTGGCGGACTAGCGGCACAGATACGCAGTATTTT.

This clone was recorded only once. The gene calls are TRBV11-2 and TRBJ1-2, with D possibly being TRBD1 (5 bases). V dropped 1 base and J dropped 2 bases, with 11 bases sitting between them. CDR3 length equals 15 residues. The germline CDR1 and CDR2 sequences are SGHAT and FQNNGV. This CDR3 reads CASSLVRDWNYGYTF. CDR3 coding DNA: TGTGCCAGCAGCTTAGTAAGGGACTGGAACTATGGCTACACCTTC.

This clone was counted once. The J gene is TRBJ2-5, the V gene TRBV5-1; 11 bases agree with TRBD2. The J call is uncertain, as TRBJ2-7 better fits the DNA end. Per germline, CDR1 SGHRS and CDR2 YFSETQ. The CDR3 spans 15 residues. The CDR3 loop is CASSPTSGGVYEQYF. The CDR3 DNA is TGCGCCAGCAGCCCCACTAGCGGGGGTGTTTACGAGCAGTACTTC.

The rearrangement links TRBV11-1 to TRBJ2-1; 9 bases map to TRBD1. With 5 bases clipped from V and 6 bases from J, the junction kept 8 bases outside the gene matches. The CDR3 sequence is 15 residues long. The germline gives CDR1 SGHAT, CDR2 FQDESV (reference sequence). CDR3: CASSTYRGQGNEQFF. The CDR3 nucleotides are TGTGCCAGCAGCACCTACAGGGGGCAAGGCAATGAGCAGTTCTTC.

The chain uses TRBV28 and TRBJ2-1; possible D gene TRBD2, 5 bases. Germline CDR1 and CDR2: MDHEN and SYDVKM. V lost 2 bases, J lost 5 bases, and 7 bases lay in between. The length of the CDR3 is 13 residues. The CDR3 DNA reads TGTGCCAGCAGTTTAGGGCGGGACAATGAGCAGTTCTTC. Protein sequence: CASSLGRDNEQFF.

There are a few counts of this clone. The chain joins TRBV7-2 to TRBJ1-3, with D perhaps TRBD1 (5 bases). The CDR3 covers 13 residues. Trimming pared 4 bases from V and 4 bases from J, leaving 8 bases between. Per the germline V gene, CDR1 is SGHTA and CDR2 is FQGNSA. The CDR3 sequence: CASSSGKGNTIYF. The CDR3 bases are TGTGCCAGCAGCTCAGGGAAGGGAAACACCATATATTTT.

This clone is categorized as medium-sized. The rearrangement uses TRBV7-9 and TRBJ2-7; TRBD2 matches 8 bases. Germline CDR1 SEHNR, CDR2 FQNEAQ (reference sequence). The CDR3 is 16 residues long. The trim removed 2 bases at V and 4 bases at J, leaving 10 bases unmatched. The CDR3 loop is CASSLTGLAGSYEQYF. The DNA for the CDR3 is TGTGCCAGCAGCTTAACCGGACTAGCTGGGAGTTACGAGCAGTACTTC.

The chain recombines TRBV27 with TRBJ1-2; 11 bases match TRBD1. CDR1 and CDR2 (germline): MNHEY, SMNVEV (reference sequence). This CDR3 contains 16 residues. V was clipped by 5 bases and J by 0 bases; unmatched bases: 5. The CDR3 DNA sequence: TGTGCCAGCAGTCGGACAGGGGGCCTGGCTAACTATGGCTACACCTTC. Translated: CASSRTGGLANYGYTF.

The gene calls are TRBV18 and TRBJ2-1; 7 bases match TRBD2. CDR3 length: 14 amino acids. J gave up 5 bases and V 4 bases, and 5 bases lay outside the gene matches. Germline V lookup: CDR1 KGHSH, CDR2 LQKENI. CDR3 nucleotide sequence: TGTGCCAGCTCACACGGGGGGACGGACAATGAGCAGTTCTTC. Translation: CASSHGGTDNEQFF.

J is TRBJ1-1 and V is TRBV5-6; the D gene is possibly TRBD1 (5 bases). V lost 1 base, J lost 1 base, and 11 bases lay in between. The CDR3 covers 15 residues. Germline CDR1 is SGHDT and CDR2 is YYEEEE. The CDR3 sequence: CASSLLARENTEAFF. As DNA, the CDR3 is TGTGCCAGCAGCTTGTTGGCCAGGGAGAACACTGAAGCTTTCTTT.

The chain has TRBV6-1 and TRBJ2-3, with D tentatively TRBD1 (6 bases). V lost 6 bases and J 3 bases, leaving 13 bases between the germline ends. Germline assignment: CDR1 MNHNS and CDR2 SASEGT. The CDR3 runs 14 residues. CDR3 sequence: CASSAGAGTDTQYF. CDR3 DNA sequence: TGTGCCAGCAGCGCAGGGGCTGGGACAGATACGCAGTATTTT.